These 6 T cell receptor beta chains came from one sample sequenced in a study of blood T cell repertoires in COVID-19. Produced via immunoSEQ multiplex PCR; TCRdb's table is partial and in-frame only. Here the sample spans some 120,000 clones, around four fifths being singletons. The specimen was peripheral blood. These receptors all come from a man of 80 years or more with active or convalescent COVID-19.

This clone occurred many times. V is TRBV2 and J is TRBJ2-2; the D gene is possibly TRBD2 (6 bases). The CDR3 sequence is 15 residues long. Germline V lookup: CDR1 SNHLY, CDR2 FYNNEI. Deletions cut 2 bases from V and 5 bases from J, with 12 bases between. The CDR3 here is CASSEYSGSTGELFF. CDR3 nucleotide sequence: TGTGCCAGCAGTGAATATAGCGGTAGTACCGGGGAGCTGTTTTTT.

The chain employs TRBV3-1 (or the pseudogene TRBV3-2) and TRBJ1-4, with 9 bases fitting TRBD1. Germline CDR1 reads LGHDT; CDR2 reads YNNKEL (reference sequence). V dropped 1 base and J dropped 7; count of bases not matched to a gene: 4. The CDR3 loop spans 15 amino acids. CDR3 nucleotide sequence: TGTGCCAGCAGCCAAGCGGGACAGGGTGGTGAAAAACTGTTTTTT. Protein sequence: CASSQAGQGGEKLFF.

This rearrangement joins TRBV6-5 to TRBJ1-1; D is ambiguous. The CDR3 runs to 11 residues. V was clipped by 7 bases and J by 4 bases, with 7 bases between them. Germline values: CDR1 MNHEY, CDR2 SVGAGI. CDR3 bases: TGTGCCAGCATTACAAGCACTGAAGCTTTCTTT. Residues: CASITSTEAFF.

The J gene is TRBJ2-7, the V gene TRBV13; 10 bases fit TRBD1. CDR1 and CDR2 from the germline V gene are PRHDT and FYEKMQ (reference sequence). Losses at the gene ends were 5 bases for V and 2 bases for J; bases not matched to a gene: 9. This CDR3 is 16 amino acids long. CDR3 DNA: TGTGCCAGCAGCCTGAGACAGGGGGCGCTTCCCTACGAGCAGTACTTC. Its translation: CASSLRQGALPYEQYF.

The genes are TRBV7-8 and TRBJ2-5; D perhaps matches TRBD2 (5 bases). Trimming stripped 4 bases from V and 2 bases from J, with 11 bases between. The CDR3 length is 14 residues. Germline V gene data show CDR1 as SGHVS and CDR2 as FQNEAQ. CDR3 DNA sequence: TGTGCCAGCAGCTCTCGGGGAATACAAGAGACCCAGTACTTC. As protein: CASSSRGIQETQYF.

This sequence joins TRBV7-3 and TRBJ1-6, with 8 bases fitting TRBD1. With V trimmed by 2 bases and J by 7 bases, 4 bases remained unmatched. Germline CDR1 SGHTA, CDR2 FQGTGA. The CDR3 contains 15 residues. The CDR3: CASSLSQGGNSPLHF. DNA for the CDR3: TGTGCCAGCAGCTTATCACAGGGGGGAAATTCACCCCTCCACTTT.